This is a list of T cell receptor beta chains from one sample in a study of OX40 agonist ivuxolimab in advanced cancers. Using immunoSEQ multiplex PCR, the repertoire was profiled, and TCRdb retains in-frame clones only, with some absent. The repertoire holds over 70,000 clones, with more than 75% as singletons. The sample here was CD4+ or CD8+ T cells sorted from blood, taken in a trial of the OX40 agonist ivuxolimab. The source is an adult with an advanced solid tumor such as melanoma, head and neck, liver or kidney cancer. Each CDR3 is given with its conserved first and last residue. Each record gives: CDR3 length, clone size, J gene, D gene, V gene, CDR3 protein, CDR3 DNA. D genes are given only for firm matches. For some rows the clone size is stated as once, few or many, or as a class when expanded; others skip it.

>13|once|TRBJ2-7|.|TRBV5-5
CASSAGPSYEQYF
TGTGCCAGCAGCGCTGGCCCCTCCTACGAGCAGTACTTC
>14|.|TRBJ1-1|TRBD1|TRBV28
CASTLPGQDTEAFF
TGTGCCAGCACCCTCCCGGGACAGGACACTGAAGCTTTCTTT
>16|.|TRBJ2-5|TRBD2|TRBV7-2
CASSLAGTSGQETQYF
TGTGCCAGCAGCCTGGCCGGGACTAGCGGGCAAGAGACCCAGTACTTC
>13|.|TRBJ2-1|TRBD1|TRBV18
CASSDRGYNEQFF
TGTGCCAGTTCGGACAGGGGTTACAATGAGCAGTTCTTC
>13|once|TRBJ1-5|.|TRBV28
CASSSGLGQPQHF
TGTGCCAGCAGTTCGGGGCTCGGGCAGCCCCAGCATTTT
>13|.|TRBJ1-1|.|TRBV30
CAWSISRNTEAFF
TGTGCCTGGAGCATAAGCCGGAACACTGAAGCTTTCTTT
>15|once|TRBJ1-5|.|TRBV7-2
CASSLRGGGNQPQHF
TGTGCCAGCAGCTTAAGGGGAGGCGGCAATCAGCCCCAGCATTTT
>14|.|TRBJ1-5|.|TRBV19
CASSDTGRNQPQHF
TGTGCCAGTAGCGACACAGGGCGAAATCAGCCCCAGCATTTT
>16|.|TRBJ2-7|TRBD2|TRBV5-5
CASSIRTSGRTGEQYF
TGTGCCAGCAGCATCCGGACTAGCGGGAGGACGGGGGAGCAGTACTTC
>15|.|TRBJ2-1|.|TRBV6-1
CASTGRDRLYNEQFF
TGTGCCAGCACTGGGAGGGACAGACTATACAATGAGCAGTTCTTC
>14|once|TRBJ1-1|.|TRBV4-3
CASSQEVPGAGAFF
TGCGCCAGCAGCCAAGAGGTTCCCGGGGCTGGAGCTTTCTTT
>13|.|TRBJ1-2|TRBD1|TRBV5-5
CASSKGQGEGYTF
TGTGCCAGCAGCAAGGGACAGGGAGAAGGCTACACCTTC
>16|.|TRBJ2-6|.|TRBV6-1
CASSEPRGSGANVLTF
TGTGCCAGCAGTGAACCTCGGGGCTCTGGGGCCAACGTCCTGACTTTC
>17|once|TRBJ2-1|TRBD2|TRBV4-2
CASSQELAGVSYNEQFF
TGTGCCAGCAGCCAAGAGTTAGCGGGAGTCTCCTACAATGAGCAGTTCTTC
>15|.|TRBJ2-3|TRBD2|TRBV4-1
CASSQDYGLVDTQYF
TGCGCCAGCAGCCAAGATTATGGACTAGTCGATACGCAATATTTT
>13|.|TRBJ2-5|.|TRBV28
CASSRASQETQYF
TGTGCCAGCTCTAGGGCTAGCCAAGAGACCCAGTACTTC
>16|.|TRBJ2-1|.|TRBV29-1
CSVESHRGGVLNEQFF
TGCAGCGTTGAATCGCACAGGGGGGGGGTCTTAAATGAGCAGTTCTTC
>15|.|TRBJ1-3|.|TRBV7-9
CASSLRGDSGNTIYF
TGTGCCAGCAGCTTAAGGGGGGACTCTGGAAACACCATATATTTT
>16|.|TRBJ2-7|TRBD2|TRBV18
CASSPPGGTGTYEQYF
TGTGCCAGCTCACCACCGGGGGGGACGGGGACCTACGAGCAGTACTTC
>15|.|TRBJ2-7|TRBD2|TRBV23-1
CASSQRRGSTYEQYF
TGCGCCAGCAGTCAACGACGCGGGAGTACATACGAGCAGTACTTC
>17|.|TRBJ2-6|TRBD1|TRBV10-2
CAKLPGTGLTGANVLTF
TGCGCCAAGCTTCCCGGGACAGGCCTAACTGGGGCCAACGTCCTGACTTTC
>16|.|TRBJ2-1|.|TRBV14
CASSQDLGSTYNEQFF
TGTGCCAGCAGCCAAGATTTGGGCAGTACCTACAATGAGCAGTTCTTC
>14|.|TRBJ2-5|TRBD1|TRBV19
CASSTTGVWETQYF
TGTGCCAGTAGCACGACAGGGGTCTGGGAGACCCAGTACTTC
>14|.|TRBJ2-5|.|TRBV7-9
CASSPGLAGETQYF
TGTGCCAGCAGCCCGGGACTTGCTGGGGAGACCCAGTACTTC
>13|.|TRBJ1-1|.|TRBV19
CASKGRENTEAFF
TGTGCCAGTAAGGGGAGGGAGAACACTGAAGCTTTCTTT
>15|.|TRBJ2-1|.|TRBV5-1
CASSNGVGSYNEQFF
TGCGCCAGCAGTAACGGAGTGGGTTCCTACAATGAGCAGTTCTTC
>12|.|TRBJ2-5|.|TRBV5-6
CASSPDRRTQYF
TGTGCCAGCAGCCCGGATCGGCGGACCCAGTACTTC
>17|.|TRBJ2-2|TRBD2|TRBV11-3
CASSLGTSGRNTGELFF
TGTGCCAGCAGCCTTGGGACTAGCGGGAGAAACACCGGGGAGCTGTTTTTT
>15|.|TRBJ2-7|TRBD1|TRBV5-5
CASSWDRGPSYEQYF
TGTGCCAGCAGCTGGGACAGGGGGCCTTCCTACGAGCAGTACTTC
>15|.|TRBJ2-7|TRBD2|TRBV7-6
CASSPGRTPGYEQYF
TGTGCCAGCAGCCCCGGGAGGACACCGGGGTATGAGCAGTACTTC
>17|.|TRBJ2-3|TRBD2|TRBV5-1
CASSSGLAGERTDTQYF
TGCGCCAGCAGCTCGGGACTAGCGGGAGAGAGGACAGATACGCAGTATTTT
>15|.|TRBJ2-7|.|TRBV7-9
CASSQRGDKEGEQYF
TGTGCCAGCAGCCAGCGCGGGGACAAGGAGGGGGAGCAGTACTTC
>15|.|TRBJ2-1|TRBD2|TRBV18
CASSPRGGSGNEQFF
TGTGCCAGCTCACCACGGGGCGGGAGTGGGAATGAGCAGTTCTTC
>17|.|TRBJ2-2|TRBD2|TRBV4-3
CASSQLTSGANTGELFF
TGCGCCAGCAGCCAACTGACTAGCGGAGCGAACACCGGGGAGCTGTTTTTT
>14|.|TRBJ2-5|.|TRBV7-9
CASSLGVVRETQYF
TGTGCCAGCAGCTTAGGGGTAGTTAGGGAGACCCAGTACTTC
>14|.|TRBJ2-1|.|TRBV11-3
CASSAGVRASEQFF
TGTGCCAGCAGCGCGGGCGTGAGGGCCAGTGAGCAGTTCTTC
>15|.|TRBJ1-2|.|TRBV28
CASSLSGANLYGYTF
TGTGCCAGCAGTTTATCAGGGGCGAACCTTTATGGCTACACCTTC
>16|.|TRBJ1-6|TRBD1|TRBV4-2
CASSPSRDRANSPLHF
TGTGCCAGCAGCCCGAGCCGGGACAGAGCTAATTCACCCCTCCACTTT
>15|.|TRBJ1-2|TRBD1|TRBV27
CASSFLTGGPSGYTF
TGTGCCAGCAGTTTTTTGACAGGGGGCCCCTCCGGCTACACCTTC
>15|.|TRBJ2-1|.|TRBV7-2
CASSGGGSSYNEQFF
TGTGCCAGCAGCGGAGGGGGTAGCTCCTACAATGAGCAGTTCTTC